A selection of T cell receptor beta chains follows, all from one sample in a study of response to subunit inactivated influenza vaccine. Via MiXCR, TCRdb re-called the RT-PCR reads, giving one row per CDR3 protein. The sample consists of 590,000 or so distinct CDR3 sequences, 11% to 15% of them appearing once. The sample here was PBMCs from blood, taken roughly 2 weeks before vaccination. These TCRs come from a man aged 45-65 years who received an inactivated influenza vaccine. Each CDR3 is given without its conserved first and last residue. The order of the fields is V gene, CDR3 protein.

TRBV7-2 ASSLQPQNTEAF
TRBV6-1 ASSEDRFSYNEQF
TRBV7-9 ASRVHQGGTEAF
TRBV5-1 ASSSLPGNTEAF
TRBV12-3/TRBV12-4 ASSWRVGANTEAF
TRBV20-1 SAPGSRGAYEQY
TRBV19 ASSMAEAEAF
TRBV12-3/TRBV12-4 ASSLARGNTEAF
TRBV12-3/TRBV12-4 ASSPGHPWVEKLF
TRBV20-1 SARPQGNSPLH
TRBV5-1 ASSHSGGTGGYEQY
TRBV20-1 SALAGGSTDTQY
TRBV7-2 ASSFRVGQVAEQF
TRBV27 ASSPVMGANTEAF
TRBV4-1 ASSPLAAHNNEQF
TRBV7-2 ASSPQGTSGSKTQY
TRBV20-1 SAKLQGRDEQY
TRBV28 ASNRGGAGDETQY
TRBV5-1 ASSLGDGLNYGYT
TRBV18 ASSPRGVSEQY
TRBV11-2 ASSFASGLPGELF
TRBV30 AWSRDYTYNEQF
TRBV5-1 AKLKGLWEETQY
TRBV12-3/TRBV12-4 ASRPGQQSNQPQH
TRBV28 ASSLLAGGSYNEQF
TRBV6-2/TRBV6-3 ASTYGGAKNYGYT
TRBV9 ASSARTGSNTEAF
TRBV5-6 ASSRMVGRNEQY
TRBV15 ATSRGNTEYEQW
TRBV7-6 ASSLNPRDTIY
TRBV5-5 ASSLPSYNEQF
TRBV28 ASRKKANSPLH
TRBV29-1 SARSGVYEQY
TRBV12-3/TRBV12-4 ATSFGVDTEAF
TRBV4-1 ASSQDPLPLRTGNYGYT
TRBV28 ASKPSGSYNEQF
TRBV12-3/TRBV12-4 ASSLGTANYGYT
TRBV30 AWSVGLPSSYEQY
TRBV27 ASSAPFAGGSYEQY
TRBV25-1 ASSDRDTAGYT
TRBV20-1 SARKSGSVADTQY
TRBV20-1 TVLGNGGPGHTEAF
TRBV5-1 ASSLGAGWDSPLH
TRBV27 ASSYRLAGGQELETQY